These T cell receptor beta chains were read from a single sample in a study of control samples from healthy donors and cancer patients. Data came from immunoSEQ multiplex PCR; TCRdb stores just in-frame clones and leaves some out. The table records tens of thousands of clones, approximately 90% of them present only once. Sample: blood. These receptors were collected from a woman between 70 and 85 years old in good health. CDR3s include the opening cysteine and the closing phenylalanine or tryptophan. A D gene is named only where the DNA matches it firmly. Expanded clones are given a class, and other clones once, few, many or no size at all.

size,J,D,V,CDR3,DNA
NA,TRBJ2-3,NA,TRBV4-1,CASSQEPSDLTDTQYF,TGCGCCAGCAGCCAAGAGCCAAGCGACCTCACAGATACGCAGTATTTT
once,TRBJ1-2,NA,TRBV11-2,CASRGTGGYTF,TGTGCCAGCAGGGGGACCGGTGGCTACACCTTC
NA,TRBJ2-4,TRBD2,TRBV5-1,CASSLDGEGNIQYF,TGCGCCAGCAGCTTGGACGGGGAGGGAAACATTCAGTACTTC
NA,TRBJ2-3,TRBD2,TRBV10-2,CASRPLAGTDTQYF,TGCGCCAGCAGACCCCTAGCGGGCACAGATACGCAGTATTTT
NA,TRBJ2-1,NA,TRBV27,CASSLSGGSSFEQFF,TGTGCCAGCAGTTTATCGGGAGGTAGTAGCTTTGAGCAGTTCTTC
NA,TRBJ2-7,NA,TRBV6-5,CASIQNGYEQYF,TGTGCCAGCATCCAGAACGGATACGAGCAGTACTTC
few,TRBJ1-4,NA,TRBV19,CASSEGNNEKLFF,TGTGCCAGTAGCGAGGGGAATAATGAAAAACTGTTTTTT
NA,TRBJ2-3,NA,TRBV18,CASSPPGVDTQYF,TGTGCCAGCTCACCACCGGGGGTAGATACGCAGTATTTT
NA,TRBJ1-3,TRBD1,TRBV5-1,CASSLGQGAFSSGNTIYF,TGCGCCAGCAGCTTGGGACAGGGGGCCTTCTCCTCTGGAAACACCATATATTTT
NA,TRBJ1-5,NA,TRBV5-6,CASSRGSEPQHF,TGTGCCAGCAGCAGGGGCAGCGAGCCCCAGCATTTT
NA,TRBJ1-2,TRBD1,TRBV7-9,CASSDGTASSNYGYTF,TGTGCCAGCAGCGACGGGACAGCCTCTTCTAACTATGGCTACACCTTC
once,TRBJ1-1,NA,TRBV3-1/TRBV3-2,CVSSLTPNTEAFF,TGTGTCAGCAGCCTCACACCAAACACTGAAGCTTTCTTT
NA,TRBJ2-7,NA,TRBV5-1,CASSLVGRNYEQYF,TGCGCCAGCAGCTTGGTGGGTCGGAATTACGAGCAGTACTTC
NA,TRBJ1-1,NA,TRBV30,CAWTSGSITEAFF,TGTGCCTGGACATCGGGCTCCATCACTGAAGCTTTCTTT
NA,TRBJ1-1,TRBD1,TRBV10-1,CASSQTGQGNTEAFF,TGCGCCAGCAGCCAAACCGGACAGGGGAACACTGAAGCTTTCTTT
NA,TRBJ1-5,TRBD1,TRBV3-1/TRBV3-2,CASSPGGPEPQHF,TGTGCCAGCAGCCCAGGGGGCCCGGAGCCCCAGCATTTT
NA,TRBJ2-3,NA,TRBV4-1,CASSQDRILAVDSTDTQYF,TGCGCCAGCAGCCAAGACAGGATTCTAGCCGTAGATAGCACAGATACGCAGTATTTT
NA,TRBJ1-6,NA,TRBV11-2,CASSLVFPPLHF,TGTGCCAGCAGCTTAGTATTTCCACCCCTCCACTTT
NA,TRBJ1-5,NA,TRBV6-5,CASTDGGRNQPQHF,TGTGCCAGCACCGACGGGGGTCGCAATCAGCCCCAGCATTTT
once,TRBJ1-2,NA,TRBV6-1,CASSETKGIGGYTF,TGTGCCAGCAGTGAAACGAAAGGGATCGGTGGCTACACCTTC
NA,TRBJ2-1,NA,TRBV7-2,CASSLGLPTNEQFF,TGTGCCAGCAGCTTAGGGCTACCAACCAACGAGCAGTTCTTC
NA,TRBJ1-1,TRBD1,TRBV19,CASSIATGVTEAFF,TGTGCCAGTAGTATCGCAACAGGGGTCACTGAAGCTTTCTTT
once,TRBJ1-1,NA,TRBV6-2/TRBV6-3,CASSLDGTPRKAEAFF,TGTGCCAGCAGTTTAGACGGGACTCCCCGAAAGGCTGAAGCTTTCTTT
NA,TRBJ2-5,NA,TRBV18,CASSPDPGSQETQYF,TGTGCCAGCTCACCGGATCCTGGAAGCCAAGAGACCCAGTACTTC
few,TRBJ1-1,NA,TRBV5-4,CASSPRQGQNTEAFF,TGTGCCAGCAGCCCGAGACAAGGACAAAACACTGAAGCTTTCTTT
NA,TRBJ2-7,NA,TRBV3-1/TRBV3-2,CASSQDLTGETYEQYF,TGTGCCAGCAGCCAAGATCTTACGGGGGAGACTTACGAGCAGTACTTC
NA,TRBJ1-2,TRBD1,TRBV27,CASSPYGGQGRGYGYTF,TGTGCCAGCAGTCCCTATGGGGGACAGGGGAGGGGCTATGGCTACACCTTC
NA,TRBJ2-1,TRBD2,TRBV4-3,CASSQEGTSGRVNEQFF,TGCGCCAGCAGCCAAGAGGGGACTAGCGGGAGAGTGAATGAGCAGTTCTTC
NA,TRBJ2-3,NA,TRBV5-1,CASSFSQPSTDTQYF,TGCGCCAGCAGCTTTTCACAACCCTCCACAGATACGCAGTATTTT
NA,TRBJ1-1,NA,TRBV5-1,CASSHLQGLNTEAFF,TGCGCCAGCAGCCATCTACAGGGCTTAAACACTGAAGCTTTCTTT
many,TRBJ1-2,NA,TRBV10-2,CASLRGYGDGYTF,TGCGCCAGTCTCAGGGGTTATGGTGATGGCTACACCTTC
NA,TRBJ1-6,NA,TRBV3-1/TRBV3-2,CASSQGALGDLSPLHF,TGTGCCAGCAGCCAGGGGGCTCTTGGGGATTTGTCACCCCTCCACTTT
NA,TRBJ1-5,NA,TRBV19,CASRKRKQGGSNQPQHF,TGTGCCAGTCGAAAACGCAAACAGGGTGGAAGCAATCAGCCCCAGCATTTT
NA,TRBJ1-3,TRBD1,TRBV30,CAWSVRWDRDGNTIYF,TGTGCCTGGAGTGTAAGGTGGGACAGGGATGGAAACACCATATATTTT
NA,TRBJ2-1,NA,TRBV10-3,CAISGPTGYEQFF,TGTGCCATCAGTGGGCCCACGGGGTATGAGCAGTTCTTC
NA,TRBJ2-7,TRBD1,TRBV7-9,CASSPGDRSYEQYF,TGTGCCAGCAGCCCGGGGGACAGGTCCTACGAGCAGTACTTC
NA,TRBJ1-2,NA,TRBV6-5,CATLGRDGRYGYTF,TGTGCCACCCTGGGACGGGACGGTAGATATGGCTACACCTTC
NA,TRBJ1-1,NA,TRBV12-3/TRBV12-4,CASNPVTEAFF,TGTGCCAGCAACCCGGTTACTGAAGCTTTCTTT
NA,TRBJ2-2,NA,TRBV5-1,CASRNTGQNTGELFF,TGCGCCAGCAGAAATACAGGGCAGAACACCGGGGAGCTGTTTTTT
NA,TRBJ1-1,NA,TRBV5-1,CASRDRNTEAFF,TGCGCCAGCCGCGACAGAAACACTGAAGCTTTCTTT
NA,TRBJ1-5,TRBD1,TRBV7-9,CASSLAGQAQPQHF,TGTGCCAGCAGCTTAGCGGGACAGGCACAGCCCCAGCATTTT
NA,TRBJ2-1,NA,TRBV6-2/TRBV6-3,CASSTRRGRNEQFF,TGTGCCAGCAGTACCAGGAGAGGAAGGAATGAGCAGTTCTTC
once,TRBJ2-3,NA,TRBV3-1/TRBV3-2,CASQRVGADTQYF,TGTGCCAGCCAGAGGGTGGGGGCAGATACGCAGTATTTT
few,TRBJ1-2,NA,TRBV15,CATSRDSGRGYTF,TGTGCCACCAGCAGAGACTCGGGAAGGGGCTACACCTTC
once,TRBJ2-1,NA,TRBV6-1,CASSEEGGYNEQFF,TGTGCCAGCAGTGAAGAGGGGGGATACAATGAGCAGTTCTTC
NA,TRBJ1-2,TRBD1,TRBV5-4,CASTTGSPFYGYTF,TGTGCCAGCACGACAGGGAGTCCGTTTTATGGCTACACCTTC
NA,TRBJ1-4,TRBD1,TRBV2,CASKAGGVTNEKLFF,TGTGCCAGCAAGGCAGGGGGAGTAACTAATGAAAAACTGTTTTTT
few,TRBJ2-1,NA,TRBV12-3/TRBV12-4,CASGLSSYNEQFF,TGTGCCTCCGGGCTTAGCTCCTACAATGAGCAGTTCTTC
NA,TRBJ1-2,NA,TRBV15,CATSRDVGNYGYTF,TGTGCCACCAGCAGAGATGTGGGGAACTATGGCTACACCTTC
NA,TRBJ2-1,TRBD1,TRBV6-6,CASSRGQGANNEQFF,TGTGCCAGCAGCAGGGGACAGGGGGCTAACAATGAGCAGTTCTTC
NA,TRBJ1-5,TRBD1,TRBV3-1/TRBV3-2,CASSSGQGVGQPQHF,TGTGCCAGCAGCTCTGGACAGGGAGTCGGTCAGCCCCAGCATTTT
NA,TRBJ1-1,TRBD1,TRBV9,CASSARQGTNTEAFF,TGTGCCAGCAGCGCGCGACAGGGAACGAACACTGAAGCTTTCTTT
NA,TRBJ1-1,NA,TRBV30,CAWSTQRAAFF,TGTGCCTGGAGTACCCAACGGGCGGCTTTCTTT
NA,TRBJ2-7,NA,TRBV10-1,CASSEGRSIYEQYF,TGCGCCAGCAGTGAGGGACGGTCGATCTACGAGCAGTACTTC
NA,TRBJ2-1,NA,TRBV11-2,CASSLSLPDEQFF,TGTGCCAGCAGCTTATCCCTGCCAGATGAGCAGTTCTTC
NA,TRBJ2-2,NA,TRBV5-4,CASSLEQPSTGELFF,TGTGCCAGCAGCTTGGAGCAGCCATCTACCGGGGAGCTGTTTTTT
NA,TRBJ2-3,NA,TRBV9,CASSLESLTDTQYF,TGTGCCAGCAGCCTCGAGTCCCTCACAGATACGCAGTATTTT
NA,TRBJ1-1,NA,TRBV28,CASSFEFQEMGLNAEAFF,TGTGCCAGCAGTTTCGAGTTCCAAGAGATGGGCCTTAACGCTGAAGCTTTCTTT
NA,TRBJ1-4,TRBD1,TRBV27,CASSPDRVSLKLFF,TGTGCCAGCAGTCCTGACAGGGTCTCGTTAAAACTGTTTTTT